These T cell receptor beta chains were read from a single sample in a study of CD8+ T cells in alopecia areata. Assay used: immunoSEQ multiplex PCR; TCRdb lists only in-frame clones, some missing. The table has under 250,000 clones, about 61% seen once. Sequencing input: CD8+ T cells sorted from blood. The receptors were sampled from a human donor in good health. CDR3s include the opening cysteine and the closing phenylalanine or tryptophan. D genes are given only for firm matches. The size of a clone is reported for some rows only, either as once, few or many, or as a class for expanded clones.

d_call j_call v_call clone_size cdr3_nt cdr3_aa
. TRBJ1-1 TRBV2 . TGTGCCAGCCTATGGGGCACTGAAGCTTTCTTT CASLWGTEAFF
TRBD1 TRBJ1-6 TRBV19 few TGTGCCAGTAGGACAGGGAGTTCACCCCTCCACTTT CASRTGSSPLHF
. TRBJ2-7 TRBV2 . TGTGCCAGCAGTGAAGCGGCGCTGGGGGCCTACGAGCAGTACTTC CASSEAALGAYEQYF
. TRBJ2-1 TRBV11-2 . TGTGCCAGCAGCTTAGCACGGGTCTACAATGAGCAGTTCTTC CASSLARVYNEQFF
TRBD1 TRBJ2-1 TRBV27 few TGTGCCAGCAGTTTACCTCAGGGGGTCAAGGGTAATGAGCAGTTCTTC CASSLPQGVKGNEQFF
. TRBJ1-1 TRBV7-2 . TGTGCCAGCAGCTTAGACGGGACGGGACATACTGAAGCTTTCTTT CASSLDGTGHTEAFF
TRBD1 TRBJ2-1 TRBV4-1 . TGCGCCAGCAGCCAAGATATCGGGCAGGGGGCTTACAATGAGCAGTTCTTC CASSQDIGQGAYNEQFF
TRBD1 TRBJ2-3 TRBV6-1 few TGTGCCAGCAGTGAGCGGACAGGATCCTACACAGATACGCAGTATTTT CASSERTGSYTDTQYF
TRBD1 TRBJ1-1 TRBV6-5 once TGTGCCAGCAGTTACTCCGGGACAGGGACGAACACTGAAGCTTTCTTT CASSYSGTGTNTEAFF
TRBD1 TRBJ2-5 TRBV11-2 . TGTGCCAGCAGCTTAGGGACAGGAGCGAAAGAGACCCAGTACTTC CASSLGTGAKETQYF
. TRBJ2-7 TRBV28 few TGTGCCAGCAGTCCCGTTATGGGCCCTATTTACGAGCAGTACTTC CASSPVMGPIYEQYF
TRBD2 TRBJ2-1 TRBV18 few TGTGCCAGCTCACGGGAGGGTATCTACAATGAGCAGTTCTTC CASSREGIYNEQFF
. TRBJ1-6 TRBV25-1 once TGTGCCAGCAGTTGGGGGACTCCTAATTCACCCCTCCACTTT CASSWGTPNSPLHF
. TRBJ2-3 TRBV6-6 . TGTGCCAGCAGTGTGACGGCTAGCACAGATACGCAGTATTTT CASSVTASTDTQYF
. TRBJ1-2 TRBV5-6 . TGTGCCAGCAGCATCGGGACGGCGACTAACTATGGCTACACCTTC CASSIGTATNYGYTF
. TRBJ1-5 TRBV28 . TGTGCCAGCAGTTTTAGAGGGAATAGCAATCAGCCCCAGCATTTT CASSFRGNSNQPQHF
TRBD1 TRBJ1-2 TRBV5-1 . TGCGCCAGCAGCATAACAGGGGGCGGCAACTATGGCTACACCTTC CASSITGGGNYGYTF
. TRBJ2-7 TRBV11-2 . TGTGCCAGCAGCTTTTCCCCTGGCACAGGCGGGCACGAGCAGTACTTC CASSFSPGTGGHEQYF
. TRBJ2-7 TRBV27 . TGTGCCAGCAGTCCCGGGGACCGATCCTACGAGCAGTACTTC CASSPGDRSYEQYF
TRBD1 TRBJ2-7 TRBV27 . TGTGCCAGCAGTTTCCGGGACAGTAGGCGCGAGCAGTACTTC CASSFRDSRREQYF
. TRBJ1-5 TRBV6-5 . TGTGCCACCGCACTCTCGAAGGTCAGCAATCAGCCCCAGCATTTT CATALSKVSNQPQHF
. TRBJ2-5 TRBV29-1 few TGCAGCGTTGAATGGGTGAATTATGGAGAGACCCAGTACTTC CSVEWVNYGETQYF
TRBD1 TRBJ2-7 TRBV4-1 . TGCGCCAGCAGCCAAGGGACAGGGCCCTACGAGCAGTACTTC CASSQGTGPYEQYF
. TRBJ2-6 TRBV5-1 few TGCGCCAGCAGCTTGACCCCTCCGCCCTCTGGGGCCAACGTCCTGACTTTC CASSLTPPPSGANVLTF
. TRBJ2-1 TRBV10-3 . TGTGCCATCAGCGAGACAGGGAGGGGTTACAATGAGCAGTTCTTC CAISETGRGYNEQFF
. TRBJ1-4 TRBV2 . TGTGCCAGCAGTGATGACAGCGAAGAAAAACTGTTTTTT CASSDDSEEKLFF
TRBD2 TRBJ2-7 TRBV6-5 once TGTGCCAGCAGTTACTCCACCGGGGGGGGTGATTACGAGCAGTACTTC CASSYSTGGGDYEQYF
TRBD1 TRBJ1-2 TRBV5-1 . TGCGCCAGCAGCCCGACAGGGGGTGGCTATGGCTACACCTTC CASSPTGGGYGYTF
. TRBJ2-3 TRBV9 . TGTGCCAGCAGATCCGGGGACACAGATACGCAGTATTTT CASRSGDTDTQYF
TRBD1 TRBJ2-2 TRBV2 once TGTGCCAGCAAGGGACAGGGGGCCACCGGGGAGCTGTTTTTT CASKGQGATGELFF
. TRBJ1-2 TRBV10-2 . TGCGCCAGCAGTGAGTACGAGGGATCAGGCTACACCTTC CASSEYEGSGYTF
TRBD1 TRBJ2-7 TRBV11-2 . TGTGCCAGCAGCTTAGACGGCAGGGGGCACGAGCAGTACTTC CASSLDGRGHEQYF
. TRBJ1-5 TRBV4-2 . TGTGCCAGCAGCCAAAGCCGGGGCCAGCCCCAGCATTTT CASSQSRGQPQHF
. TRBJ2-1 TRBV29-1 few TGCAGCGTTGATGTCCGATACAATGAGCAGTTCTTC CSVDVRYNEQFF
TRBD1 TRBJ1-6 TRBV13 . TGTGCCAGCAGCTCTACGACAGGGGATCATAATTCACCCCTCCACTTT CASSSTTGDHNSPLHF
. TRBJ2-7 TRBV6-5 . TGTGCCAGCAGTTATCGGGGCGGCGAGCAGTACTTC CASSYRGGEQYF
TRBD1 TRBJ2-7 TRBV4-2 . TGTGCCAGCAGCCAAGCAAGGACAGGGGGCTACGAGCAGTACTTC CASSQARTGGYEQYF
. TRBJ2-7 TRBV30 . TGTGCCTGGAGAGTAAAGGACCGTTACGAGCAGTACTTC CAWRVKDRYEQYF
. TRBJ2-5 TRBV7-8 . TGTGCCAGCAGCTTAGGTGGCGGGGCAGCGGAGACCCAGTACTTC CASSLGGGAAETQYF
. TRBJ2-3 TRBV6-1 once TGTGCCAGCAGTGAAAGGGGGACTCGCGAGTCAGATACGCAGTATTTT CASSERGTRESDTQYF
. TRBJ1-5 TRBV6-5 . TGTGCCAGCGCCCCAGTGGTGGGCAGCAATCAGCCCCAGCATTTT CASAPVVGSNQPQHF
TRBD1 TRBJ1-1 TRBV5-1 . TGCGCCAGCAGCTTCCTCAGGGGGACGAACACTGAAGCTTTCTTT CASSFLRGTNTEAFF
. TRBJ2-1 TRBV29-1 . TGCAGCGTTGAGCCCAGAAGCTCCTACAATGAGCAGTTCTTC CSVEPRSSYNEQFF
. TRBJ2-7 TRBV29-1 few TGCAGCGTTTTCCCCACGGCGAATGGGTACGAGCAGTACTTC CSVFPTANGYEQYF
. TRBJ1-2 TRBV4-2 . TGTGCCAGCAGCCAAGATGGGCCGGATTATGGCTACACCTTC CASSQDGPDYGYTF
. TRBJ1-1 TRBV29-1 . TGCAGCGTCCCTATGCCGGGCTCTGAAGCTTTCTTT CSVPMPGSEAFF
. TRBJ1-5 TRBV9 . TGTGCCAGCAGCGCGGGAGGTGGGGTCCAGCCCCAGCATTTT CASSAGGGVQPQHF
. TRBJ2-7 TRBV7-2 . TGTGCCAGCAGCTTATCTGGAGGGGTCTACGAGCAGTACTTC CASSLSGGVYEQYF
TRBD1 TRBJ2-2 TRBV2 . TGTGCCAGCAGTGAATTGGAGGCAGGGGGCTTCACCGGGGAGCTGTTTTTT CASSELEAGGFTGELFF
. TRBJ1-1 TRBV30 . TGTGCCTGGAGGGCAGGCACTGAAGCTTTCTTT CAWRAGTEAFF
. TRBJ2-7 TRBV2 . TGTGCCAGCAGCCCCGGGAGCTACGAGCAGTACTTC CASSPGSYEQYF
. TRBJ1-2 TRBV6-1 once TGTGCCAGTCGGGGGATACGGGGTATGGACTATGGCTACACCTTC CASRGIRGMDYGYTF
. TRBJ2-2 TRBV27 . TGTGCCAGCAGTTACAGGACCGGGGAGCTGTTTTTT CASSYRTGELFF
. TRBJ1-1 TRBV4-1 . TGCGCCAGCAGCCACGACAGCAACACTGAAGCTTTCTTT CASSHDSNTEAFF
. TRBJ2-2 TRBV11-3 few TGTGCCAGCAGCTTACAGGACACCGGGGAGCTGTTTTTT CASSLQDTGELFF
. TRBJ1-5 TRBV6-5 . TGTGCCAGCAGTTCCGACCCGAAGGGGCTTCAGCCCCAGCATTTT CASSSDPKGLQPQHF
. TRBJ2-2 TRBV29-1 once TGCAGCGTGGGCGGCCTTCCGGGGACCGGGGAGCTGTTTTTT CSVGGLPGTGELFF